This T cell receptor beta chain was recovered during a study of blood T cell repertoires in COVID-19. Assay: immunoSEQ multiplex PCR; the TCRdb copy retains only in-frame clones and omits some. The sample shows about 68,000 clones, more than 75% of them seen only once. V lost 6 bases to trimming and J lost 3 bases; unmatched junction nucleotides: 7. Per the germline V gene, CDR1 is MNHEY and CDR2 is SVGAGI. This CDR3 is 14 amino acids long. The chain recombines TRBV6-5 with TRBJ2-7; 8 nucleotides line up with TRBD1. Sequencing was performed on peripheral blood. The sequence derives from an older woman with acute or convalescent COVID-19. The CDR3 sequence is CASRDRQGNYEQYF. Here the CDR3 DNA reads TGTGCCAGCAGGGACAGACAGGGGAACTACGAGCAGTACTTC.